This TCR beta chain is from a study of CD8+ T cells in alopecia areata. Whole-study context: Affected scalp percentage set treated patients' severity scores.

Treatment described: oral pan-JAK inhibitor, 5-10 mg twice daily. cDNA reverse transcribed from extracted RNA served as the sequencing template. Data came from immunoSEQ multiplex PCR; TCRdb stores just in-frame clones and leaves some out. The table lists fewer than 250,000 clones, approximately 60% of them singletons. The sample in question was CD4+ T cells sorted from blood, obtained at week 4, from a patient treated with tofacitinib. This clonotype was obtained from a human donor with alopecia areata.

The CDR3 region is CASSLPSSGNEQFF. CDR3 nucleotides: TGTGCCAGCAGTCTCCCTAGTTCGGGTAATGAGCAGTTCTTC. The chain combines TRBV27 with TRBJ2-1, with unresolved D. V was trimmed by 5 bases and J by 7 bases, leaving 15 bases between them. Looked up from germline, CDR1 is MNHEY and CDR2 is SMNVEV (reference sequence). This CDR3 spans 14 amino acids.